The 13 T cell receptor beta chains presented below share a single source sample, sequenced in a study of patients and donors after allogeneic stem cell transplantation. Each CDR3 protein is one row after TCRdb ran MiXCR on the RT-PCR reads. The data contain 400,000 to 500,000 distinct CDR3 sequences, roughly 16% of them seen just once; the ten biggest clones take up roughly 7.2%. Sequencing input: blood, either unsorted or a sorted T cell fraction (not recorded which). The source is a human donor who was either an allogeneic HSCT recipient or a stem cell or donor lymphocyte infusion donor (not recorded which). It is not recorded whose cells these are; they may come from a transplant donor.

For this clonotype: This is likely a read error, given that the CDR3 carries no conserved phenylalanine or tryptophan at its end. The chain links TRBV25-1 to TRBJ2-1; TRBD2 might be the D (6 bases). The V gene's germline CDR1 is MGHDK and CDR2 SYGVNS. V shed 1 base and J shed 7 bases, with 14 bases lying between them. This CDR3 has 15 residues. The CDR3 loop reads CASSELESGTNEQFL. The CDR3, as DNA: TGTGCCAGCAGTGAATTAGAGTCAGGGACTAATGAGCAGTTCCTC.

The chain links TRBV15 to TRBJ1-4; tentative D call: TRBD1 (6 bases). This CDR3 region has 15 residues. CDR1 is LNHNV and CDR2 is YYDKDF in the germline V gene (reference sequence). Trimming took off 1 base at V and 4 bases at J, with 10 bases between the two ends. CDR3 protein: CATSRVRTVNEKLFF. The CDR3 DNA is TGTGCCACCAGCAGAGTTAGGACAGTTAATGAAAAACTGTTTTTT.

The genes are TRBV6-2 or TRBV6-3 and TRBJ2-2; TRBD1 might be the D (7 bases). V lost 2 bases, J lost 1 base, and 14 bases lay in between. Germline values: CDR1 MNHEY, CDR2 SVGEGT. The CDR3 spans 17 residues. Written as DNA, the CDR3 is TGTGCCAGCAGTTACGGTGGGCGGGACAGGAACACCGGGGAGCTGTTTTTT. Amino acid sequence: CASSYGGRDRNTGELFF.

The rearrangement joins TRBV29-1 to TRBJ2-1; D might be TRBD2 (6 bases). The CDR3 contains 13 residues. The V end lost 6 bases, the J end lost 10 bases, and 19 bases lay between the germline ends. Germline loops: CDR1 SQVTM, CDR2 ANQGSEA. The CDR3 DNA reads TGCAGCGTCTACCCCGGGACTTTGGAAGAGCAGTTCTTC. This sequence encodes CSVYPGTLEEQFF.

This chain connects TRBV6-5 to TRBJ2-5; D may be TRBD2 (6 bases). The length of the CDR3 is 15 residues. Between the trimmed V and J ends, which lost 4 bases and 5 bases, there was a span of 17 bases. From germline, CDR1 is MNHEY and CDR2 SVGAGI. This CDR3 reads CASSSILAGRETQYF. The CDR3 coding sequence is TGTGCCAGCAGTTCCATCCTGGCAGGGAGGGAGACCCAGTACTTC.

The rearrangement joins TRBV9 to TRBJ2-1; the D is unclear. The CDR3 contains 12 residues. Germline loops: CDR1 SGDLS, CDR2 YYNGEE. Trimming pared 0 bases from V and 8 bases from J, leaving 6 bases between. Here the CDR3 reads CASSVVAYEQFF. CDR3 coding DNA: TGTGCCAGCAGCGTAGTTGCGTATGAGCAGTTCTTC.

V gene TRBV9 combines with J gene TRBJ2-1, with 11 bases lining up with TRBD2. The V gene end was trimmed by 1 base and the J gene end by 10 bases; junction bases not matched to a gene: 13. The CDR3 runs to 17 residues. Germline CDR1 reads SGDLS; CDR2 reads YYNGEE. The CDR3 region is CASSVTPPGTSGGEQFF. CDR3 nucleotide sequence: TGTGCCAGCAGCGTAACCCCTCCCGGGACTAGCGGTGGAGAGCAGTTCTTC.

The V and J genes are TRBV29-1 and TRBJ2-2; D is unclear. CDR1 is SQVTM and CDR2 is ANQGSEA in the germline V gene. Trimming removed 4 bases at V and 5 bases at J, with 11 bases between. The CDR3 loop spans 13 amino acids. CDR3 nucleotide sequence: TGCAGCGTTGGTTTAGGCCAGACCGGGGAGCTGTTTTTT. As protein: CSVGLGQTGELFF.

This chain links TRBV5-1 with TRBJ1-5; D gene ambiguous. The germline gives CDR1 SGHRS, CDR2 YFSETQ. This CDR3 spans 17 amino acids. The V end was cut by 4 bases, the J end by 0 bases, with 17 bases between. The CDR3 coding sequence is TGCGCCAGCAGCCCGGGATATGGCGCAAATAGCAATCAGCCCCAGCATTTT. Residues: CASSPGYGANSNQPQHF.

CDR3 bases: TGTGCCAGCACCTACTCGGGCAGTTACACAGATACGCAGTATTTT. As protein: CASTYSGSYTDTQYF. The chain carries TRBV6-5 and TRBJ2-3; D not resolved. In germline, CDR1 is MNHEY, CDR2 SVGAGI. The CDR3 is 15 residues long. Trimming left V 7 bases short and J 2 bases short, with 16 bases between.

This clonotype was seen a few times. J is TRBJ1-2 and V is TRBV12-5, with TRBD1 as a possible D gene (5 bases). This CDR3 region has 13 residues. Germline CDR1 is LGHNT and CDR2 is FRNRAP. Trimming took off 6 bases at V and 8 bases at J, with 16 bases between the two ends. In nucleotides, the CDR3 is TGTGCTAGTGGCTTAACAGGTACCAGCGGCTACACCTTC. Translation gives CASGLTGTSGYTF. Filled out from reference TRBV12-5 and TRBJ1-2, the complete variable domain reads DARVTQTPRHKVTEMGQEVTMRCQPILGHNTVFWYRQTMMQGLELLAYFRNRAPLDDSGMPKDRFSAEMPDATLATLKIQPSEPRDSAVYFCASGLTGTSGYTFGSGTRLTVV.

There are a few counts of this clonotype. The gene calls are TRBV5-6 and TRBJ2-3; 14 bases map to TRBD2. Germline trimming cut 4 bases from V and 1 base from J; bases unmatched to any gene: 2. Germline CDR1 is SGHDT and CDR2 is YYEEEE. The CDR3 loop spans 16 amino acids. The CDR3 spells CASSMGLAGGTDTQYF. DNA of the CDR3: TGTGCCAGCAGCATGGGACTAGCGGGGGGCACAGATACGCAGTATTTT.

This sequence joins TRBV7-2 and TRBJ1-2; maybe TRBD1 (6 bases). V gave up 1 base and J gave up 2 bases, with 14 bases separating them. The germline V gene encodes CDR1 SGHTA and CDR2 FQGNSA. The CDR3 loop spans 16 amino acids. CDR3 DNA: TGTGCCAGCAGCTTAGTCCCTTTCGGGACAAACTATGGCTACACCTTC. It specifies CASSLVPFGTNYGYTF.